Below, 9 T cell receptor beta chains from the same sample are listed, as sequenced in a study of tumor-infiltrating lymphocytes in primary liver carcinoma. Each 20-30 mg portion of unsorted bulk tissue served as the source for co-extraction of RNA and DNA. Total RNA (roughly 0.45 ug) served as template for TCR beta cDNA synthesis primed by a constant-region primer. Each TCR beta library was derived from three nested multiplex PCR rounds that employed slightly modified ARM-PCR. It was with TRBV1-TRBV30 forward primers and a C-beta reverse primer that the first two PCR rounds were run, at roughly 10 cycles each. TCRdb independently ran MiXCR on the multiplex PCR reads; one entry per CDR3 protein. The sample holds about 200,000 distinct CDR3 sequences, just under 85% seen once. The sequenced material came from tumor tissue from primary liver carcinoma. The receptors were gathered from a man in his forties with primary liver carcinoma and hepatitis B virus infection.

The V call is TRBV4-1, the J call TRBJ2-1; D might be TRBD2 (5 bases). V lost 4 bases to trimming and J lost 5 bases, with 15 bases between them. Germline V gene data show CDR1 as MGHRA and CDR2 as YSYEKL. CDR3 length equals 15 residues. The CDR3 loop reads CASSLLSEIHNEQFF. The CDR3 DNA sequence: TGCGCCAGCAGCCTTCTTAGCGAGATTCACAATGAGCAGTTCTTC.

This clonotype was counted many times. V and J are TRBV7-9 and TRBJ1-6; unclear D gene. This CDR3 has 12 amino acids. Germline V gene lookup returns CDR1 SEHNR and CDR2 FQNEAQ (reference sequence). Between the trimmed V and J ends, which lost 5 bases and 7 bases, there was a span of 6 bases. CDR3 amino acids: CASSGPNSPLHF. The DNA of the CDR3 is TGTGCCAGCAGCGGTCCCAATTCACCCCTCCACTTT.

A remark on this clonotype: This CDR3 is missing its conserved last phenylalanine or tryptophan, likely due to a read error. The chain joins TRBV7-2 to TRBJ1-5; D remains unclear. CDR3 length equals 13 residues. Germline loops: CDR1 SGHTA, CDR2 FQGNSA. CDR3 residues: CANSFLTDQPQHL. In DNA form, the CDR3 reads TGTGCCAACAGCTTCCTCACCGATCAGCCCCAGCATTTA.

Worth noting for this clonotype: One end of the junction is discordant with germline, which a read error may explain. The chain combines TRBV10-2 with TRBJ2-7, with D possibly TRBD2 on 5 matching bases. Germline values: CDR1 WSHSY, CDR2 SAAADI. CDR3 length equals 12 residues. The CDR3 is CASTVAGVEQYF. The DNA for the CDR3 is TGTGCCAGCACTGTGGCGGGCGTCGAGCAGTACTTC.

The CDR3 here is CASRHTNDEQYF. CDR3 DNA sequence: TGCGCCAGTAGACATACCAACGACGAGCAGTACTTC. The chain couples TRBV5-1 to TRBJ2-7; D remains unclear. The CDR3 sequence is 12 residues long. The V end lost 8 bases, the J end lost 5 bases, and 14 bases lay between the germline ends. The germline V gene encodes CDR1 SGHRS and CDR2 YFSETQ.

A remark on this clonotype: One end of the junction fails to match germline, which may point to a read error. V is TRBV12-3 or TRBV12-4 and J is TRBJ1-1, with 9 bases matching TRBD1. This CDR3 is built from 16 residues. CDR3 nucleotides: TGTGCCAACAGTTTCATCCTGGGACAGGGAAACACTGAAGCTTTCTTT. It encodes CANSFILGQGNTEAFF.

In the case of this clonotype: At one boundary the junction diverges from the germline segment, which might be a read error. The chain links TRBV6-2 or TRBV6-3 to TRBJ1-1; possibly TRBD1 for D (5 bases). Per germline, CDR1 MNHEY and CDR2 SVGEGT. This CDR3 contains 11 residues. CDR3 loop: CASSGGAEDLF. The DNA of the CDR3 is TGTGCCAGCAGTGGGGGAGCAGAAGATTTGTTT.

The chain has TRBV4-1 and TRBJ2-1, with D unclear. CDR3 length equals 16 residues. V lost 9 bases to trimming and J lost 8 bases, with 26 bases between them. The V gene's germline CDR1 is MGHRA and CDR2 YSYEKL. The CDR3 region is CASSTPPASIYDEQFF. The CDR3 DNA reads as TGCGCCAGTAGCACTCCGCCCGCTTCGATTTACGATGAGCAGTTCTTC.

Details on this clonotype: One junction end disagrees with the germline gene, perhaps due to a read error. V usage is TRBV4-1 and J usage is TRBJ1-2; no clear D gene. This CDR3 has 13 amino acids. CDR1 is MGHRA and CDR2 is YSYEKL in the germline V gene. The CDR3 region is CANSQEGKYGYTF. The CDR3 region has the DNA TGCGCCAACAGCCAAGAGGGCAAGTATGGCTACACCTTC.